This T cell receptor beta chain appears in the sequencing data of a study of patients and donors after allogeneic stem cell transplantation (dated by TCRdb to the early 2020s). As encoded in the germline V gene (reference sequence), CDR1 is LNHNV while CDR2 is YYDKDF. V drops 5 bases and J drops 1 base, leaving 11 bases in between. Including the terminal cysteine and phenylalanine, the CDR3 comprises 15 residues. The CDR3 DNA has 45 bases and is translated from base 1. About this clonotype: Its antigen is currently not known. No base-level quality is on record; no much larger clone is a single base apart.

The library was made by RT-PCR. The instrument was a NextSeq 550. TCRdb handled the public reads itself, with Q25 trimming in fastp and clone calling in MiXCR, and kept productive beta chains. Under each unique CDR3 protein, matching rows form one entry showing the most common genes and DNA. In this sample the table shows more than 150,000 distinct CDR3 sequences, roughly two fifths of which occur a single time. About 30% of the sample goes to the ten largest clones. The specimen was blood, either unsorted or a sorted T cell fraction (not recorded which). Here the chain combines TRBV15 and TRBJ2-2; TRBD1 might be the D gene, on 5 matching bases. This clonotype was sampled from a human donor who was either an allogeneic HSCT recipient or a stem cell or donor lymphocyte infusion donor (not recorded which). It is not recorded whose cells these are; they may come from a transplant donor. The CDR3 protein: CATSLDRWNTGELFF. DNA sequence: TGTGCCACCAGCCTAGACAGATGGAACACCGGGGAGCTGTTTTTT.